The T cell receptor (beta chain) under discussion was sequenced for a study of CD8+ T cells in alopecia areata. Isolated RNA was reverse transcribed into cDNA used as the sequencing template. Assay used: immunoSEQ multiplex PCR; TCRdb lists only in-frame clones, some missing. The sample lists about 120,000 clones; about 59% were seen once. Described treatment: oral pan-JAK inhibitor, 5-10 mg twice daily. The CDR3 length is 14 residues. The ends were cut back, 7 bases at V and 2 bases at J, with 13 bases in the middle. From germline, CDR1 is MDHEN and CDR2 SYDVKM. Sequences were derived from CD4+ T cells sorted from blood, sampled at week 4, from a patient treated with tofacitinib. The chain has TRBV28 and TRBJ2-3; D is possibly TRBD2 (6 bases). The TCR originated in a human donor with alopecia areata. CDR3 in amino acids: CASIPGGFTDTQYF. CDR3 DNA sequence: TGTGCCAGCATTCCCGGAGGGTTCACAGATACGCAGTATTTT.